These 21 T cell receptor beta chains came from one sample sequenced in a study of blood T cell repertoires in COVID-19. Profiled with immunoSEQ multiplex PCR; TCRdb holds only in-frame clones, not every one. The sample shows about 130,000 clones, around 89% of them seen only once. Sequencing used peripheral blood. The source of these receptors is a man aged 55 to 69 with COVID-19, enrolled during active disease.

This clone appeared a single time. V is TRBV2 and J is TRBJ1-1, with D maybe TRBD1 (6 bases). Germline CDR1 and CDR2: SNHLY and FYNNEI. CDR3 size: 14 residues. Trimming pared 8 bases from V and 5 bases from J, leaving 18 bases between. Here the CDR3 DNA reads TGTGCCAGCTACCCCTTACAGGGTTCGACTGAAGCTTTCTTT. Amino acid sequence: CASYPLQGSTEAFF.

This chain uses TRBV30 with TRBJ2-3, with 11 bases fitting TRBD2. The germline V gene encodes CDR1 GTSNPN and CDR2 SVGIG (reference sequence). The CDR3 runs to 14 residues. V dropped 4 bases and J dropped 6; count of bases not matched to a gene: 6. The CDR3 nucleotides are TGTGCCTGGAAAACTAGCGGGGGCTTGGATACGCAGTATTTT. Protein product: CAWKTSGGLDTQYF.

The V call is TRBV29-1, the J call TRBJ2-7, with D tentatively TRBD2 (6 bases). The CDR3 contains 13 residues. Germline CDR1 reads SQVTM; CDR2 reads ANQGSEA. V lost 7 bases and J lost 3, with 16 bases in between. In DNA, the CDR3 is TGCAGCGCCGGGAAATTGGGAGGCTACGAGCAGTACTTC. Encoded protein: CSAGKLGGYEQYF.

The rearrangement links TRBV6-2 or TRBV6-3 to TRBJ1-1; D gene unclear. The CDR3 consists of 15 residues. V was pared by 0 bases and J by 1 base, with 9 bases between. The germline CDR1 and CDR2 sequences are MNHEY and SVGEGT. The CDR3 loop reads CASSYSITANTEAFF. Written as DNA, the CDR3 is TGTGCCAGCAGTTACTCGATAACAGCGAACACTGAAGCTTTCTTT.

This rearrangement joins TRBV6-1 to TRBJ1-2, with 9 bases lining up with TRBD1. The germline V gene has CDR1 MNHNS and CDR2 SASEGT. This CDR3 is 17 amino acids long. V lost 0 bases and J lost 3; bases outside the gene matches: 8. CDR3 DNA sequence: TGTGCCAGCAGTGAAGCGGGACAGGGTCTCTCCGACTATGGCTACACCTTC. It codes for CASSEAGQGLSDYGYTF.

The J gene is TRBJ1-5, the V gene TRBV5-1, with D uncertain. The germline V gene has CDR1 SGHRS and CDR2 YFSETQ. V lost 5 bases, J lost 5 bases, and 14 bases lay in between. This CDR3 is 14 amino acids long. The CDR3 here is CASSLWRQDQPQHF. As DNA, the CDR3 is TGCGCCAGCAGTTTGTGGCGGCAAGATCAGCCCCAGCATTTT.

V gene TRBV9 combines with J gene TRBJ1-1; D remains ambiguous. The V end was cut by 0 bases, the J end by 8 bases, with 11 bases between. The CDR3 spans 13 residues. The germline V gene encodes CDR1 SGDLS and CDR2 YYNGEE. CDR3 coding DNA: TGTGCCAGCAGCGTAGGCCAAACTCTCGAAGCTTTCTTT. Amino acid sequence: CASSVGQTLEAFF.

The V and J genes are TRBV27 and TRBJ1-3; D uncertain. The V end was cut by 5 bases, the J end by 2 bases, with 10 bases between. The CDR3 is 14 amino acids. Germline assignment: CDR1 MNHEY and CDR2 SMNVEV (reference sequence). The CDR3 region is CASSPLTTGNTIYF. The CDR3 DNA is TGTGCCAGCAGTCCTTTAACAACTGGAAACACCATATATTTT.

This chain joins TRBV25-1 and TRBJ1-4; 8 bases agree with TRBD1. The CDR3 is made up of 11 amino acids. CDR1 MGHDK and CDR2 SYGVNS come from the germline V gene. V shed 4 bases and J 12 bases; nucleotides not matched to a gene: 1. The DNA for the CDR3 is TGTGCCAGCAGTGGGGGACAGGAACTGTTTTTT. Encoded protein: CASSGGQELFF.

V and J are TRBV4-2 and TRBJ2-2; possibly TRBD1 for D (6 bases). Germline V gives CDR1 LGHNA, CDR2 YNFKEQ. Trimming took 0 bases from V and 4 from J, leaving 18 bases between them. The CDR3 has 18 amino acids. CDR3: CASSQDTGQPGFTGELFF. The CDR3, as DNA: TGTGCCAGCAGCCAAGATACAGGACAGCCCGGGTTCACCGGGGAGCTGTTTTTT.

The chain uses TRBV12-3 or TRBV12-4 and TRBJ1-2; no definite D call. Trimming removed 2 bases from V and 6 bases from J, with 10 bases in between. This CDR3 is 13 amino acids long. This CDR3 reads CASSLLSLDGYTF. In DNA, the CDR3 is TGTGCCAGCAGTTTACTCTCCCTTGATGGCTACACCTTC.

J is TRBJ1-5 and V is TRBV19; D may be TRBD1 (5 bases). V lost 9 bases, J lost 11 bases, and 17 bases lay in between. CDR1 and CDR2 from the germline V gene are LNHDA and SQIVND (reference sequence). The CDR3 covers 12 residues. The CDR3 spells CASRVPKGAQHF. The CDR3 DNA follows: TGTGCCAGCAGAGTCCCGAAAGGGGCCCAGCATTTT.

The CDR3 is CASSFDRVCGNTIYF. CDR3 coding DNA: TGTGCCAGCAGCTTCGACAGGGTGTGTGGAAACACCATATATTTT. This chain uses TRBV3-1 (or the pseudogene TRBV3-2) with TRBJ1-3, with 7 nucleotides matching TRBD1. Germline CDR1 LGHDT, CDR2 YNNKEL (reference sequence). V was clipped by 5 bases and J by 3 bases; unmatched bases: 7. This CDR3 is built from 15 residues.

In its sample, this clone was seen a few times. The rearrangement uses TRBV15 and TRBJ1-3, with TRBD1 as a possible D gene (6 bases). The length of the CDR3 is 11 residues. The V end lost 6 bases, the J end lost 8 bases, and 8 bases lay between the germline ends. The germline V gene encodes CDR1 LNHNV and CDR2 YYDKDF (reference sequence). CDR3 protein: CATRQGDTIYF. CDR3 nucleotides: TGTGCCACCAGACAGGGAGACACCATATATTTT.

The rearrangement links TRBV28 to TRBJ2-5; D gene unclear. This CDR3 contains 13 residues. Looked up from germline, CDR1 is MDHEN and CDR2 is SYDVKM. The V end lost 4 bases, the J end lost 4 bases, and 10 bases lay between the germline ends. CDR3 bases: TGTGCCAGCAGTTGGCTGGAGCCAGAGACCCAGTACTTC. Amino acid sequence: CASSWLEPETQYF.

The V call is TRBV6-1, the J call TRBJ2-5; 8 bases fit TRBD2. CDR3 length: 15 residues. CDR1 MNHNS and CDR2 SASEGT come from the germline V gene. The V gene end was trimmed by 3 bases and the J gene end by 0 bases; junction bases not matched to a gene: 3. CDR3 in amino acids: CASSDGGGYQETQYF. The DNA for the CDR3 is TGTGCCAGCAGTGATGGCGGGGGGTACCAAGAGACCCAGTACTTC.

The sample holds one count of this clone. V gene TRBV29-1 combines with J gene TRBJ1-6; possible D gene TRBD1, 5 bases. V dropped 6 bases and J dropped 9 bases, with 18 bases sitting between them. The germline V gene has CDR1 SQVTM and CDR2 ANQGSEA. The CDR3 loop spans 14 amino acids. The CDR3 DNA sequence: TGCAGCGTCCGTAGTGGAGACGGGGGTTCACCCCTCCACTTT. Protein: CSVRSGDGGSPLHF.

The rearrangement joins TRBV5-6 to TRBJ2-5, with TRBD1 identical over 8 bases. This CDR3 region has 14 residues. Trimming removed 4 bases from V and 1 base from J; junction bases left unmatched: 3. Germline V gene sequence: CDR1 SGHDT, CDR2 YYEEEE. The CDR3 DNA reads as TGTGCCAGCAGCGGGACAGGCCCCCAAGAGACCCAGTACTTC. Its translation: CASSGTGPQETQYF.

V gene TRBV15 combines with J gene TRBJ2-7, with a weak D call TRBD1 (6 bases). The ends were cut back, 5 bases at V and 4 bases at J, with 27 bases in the middle. Germline lookup yields CDR1 LNHNV and CDR2 YYDKDF (reference sequence). The CDR3 sequence is 18 residues long. In DNA, the CDR3 is TGTGCCACCAGCCATACGTTACAGGCAACAGGGCTGGGTTACGAGCAGTACTTC. The encoded protein is CATSHTLQATGLGYEQYF.

The chain is built from TRBV3-1 (or the pseudogene TRBV3-2) and TRBJ2-5, with TRBD2 matching over 9 bases. Germline V gives CDR1 LGHDT, CDR2 YNNKEL (reference sequence). Trimming removed 3 bases from V and 5 bases from J; junction bases left unmatched: 1. The CDR3 extends over 13 amino acids. CDR3 amino acids: CASSQRGGETQYF. The CDR3 bases are TGTGCCAGCAGCCAGCGGGGGGGGGAGACCCAGTACTTC.

This chain links TRBV18 with TRBJ2-5; 7 bases are shared with TRBD2. Trimming took 1 base from V and 3 from J; bases not matched to a gene: 5. Germline CDR1 is KGHSH and CDR2 is LQKENI. The CDR3 totals 15 residues. In nucleotides, the CDR3 is TGTGCCAGCTCACCACTCCTAGCGGTGAAAGAGACCCAGTACTTC. Translating it yields CASSPLLAVKETQYF.